These T cell receptor beta chains were read from a single sample in a study of blood T cells in healthy people across ages. TCRdb passed the 5' RACE reads through MiXCR, listing each CDR3 protein once. The profile shows 1.5 million to 2 million distinct CDR3 sequences, approximately 30% of them singletons. Material: blood. The receptor source for this set is a woman aged 25 to 39 in good health. Both conserved end residues are part of each CDR3. D genes are given only for firm matches. Some rows mark clone size as missing; the rest say once, few, many or name a class of expanded clone.

v_call	clone_size	d_call	j_call	cdr3_aa	cdr3_nt
TRBV27	few	-	TRBJ2-7	CASSSKRAGEQYF	TGTGCCAGCAGTTCCAAACGGGCGGGGGAGCAGTACTTC
TRBV7-2	-	TRBD2	TRBJ2-7	CASSHRGDYEQYF	TGTGCCAGCAGTCATCGGGGGGACTACGAGCAGTACTTC
TRBV2	-	-	TRBJ2-6	CASRSSGADVLTF	TGTGCCAGCAGGTCGTCCGGGGCCGACGTCCTGACTTTC
TRBV13	few	TRBD2	TRBJ2-1	CASSGGASGGTSSYNEQFF	TGTGCCAGCAGCGGGGGGGCTAGCGGGGGAACCAGCTCCTACAATGAGCAGTTCTTC
TRBV20-1	few	-	TRBJ2-7	CSAPGTRTYEQYF	TGCAGTGCCCCAGGGACCCGTACCTACGAGCAGTACTTC
TRBV12-3/TRBV12-4	-	-	TRBJ1-3	CASSLLSGNTIYF	TGTGCCAGCAGTTTGCTCTCTGGAAACACCATATATTTT
TRBV20-1	many	-	TRBJ2-1	CSAREEDEQFF	TGCAGTGCCCGAGAGGAGGACGAGCAGTTCTTC
TRBV12-5	few	TRBD2	TRBJ2-1	CASGLTSGSYNEQFF	TGTGCTAGTGGTTTGACTAGCGGATCCTACAATGAGCAGTTCTTC
TRBV12-5	few	-	TRBJ1-6	CASGLVREGRSSYNSPLHF	TGTGCTAGTGGTTTGGTACGCGAAGGGCGGAGCTCCTATAATTCACCCCTCCACTTT
TRBV15	many	-	TRBJ2-7	CATSSQLRMGPSYEQYF	TGTGCCACCAGCAGTCAATTACGGATGGGACCTTCCTACGAGCAGTACTTC
TRBV5-1	-	TRBD2	TRBJ2-1	CASSLALAGVVKLGEQFF	TGCGCCAGCAGCTTGGCCCTAGCGGGGGTCGTAAAGCTGGGTGAGCAGTTCTTC
TRBV12-3/TRBV12-4	many	TRBD1	TRBJ2-5	CASSFGTGIGETQYF	TGTGCCAGCAGTTTTGGGACAGGGATTGGCGAGACCCAGTACTTC
TRBV7-2	few	-	TRBJ2-4	CASREAVAKNIQYF	TGTGCCAGCAGAGAAGCTGTAGCCAAAAACATTCAGTACTTC
TRBV2	few	TRBD2	TRBJ2-7	CASSDFVAGNYEQYF	TGTGCCAGCAGTGATTTCGTAGCGGGAAACTACGAGCAGTACTTC
TRBV7-9	-	TRBD2	TRBJ2-3	CASSLGLAPNTDTQYF	TGTGCCAGCAGCTTGGGACTAGCACCCAACACAGATACGCAGTATTTT